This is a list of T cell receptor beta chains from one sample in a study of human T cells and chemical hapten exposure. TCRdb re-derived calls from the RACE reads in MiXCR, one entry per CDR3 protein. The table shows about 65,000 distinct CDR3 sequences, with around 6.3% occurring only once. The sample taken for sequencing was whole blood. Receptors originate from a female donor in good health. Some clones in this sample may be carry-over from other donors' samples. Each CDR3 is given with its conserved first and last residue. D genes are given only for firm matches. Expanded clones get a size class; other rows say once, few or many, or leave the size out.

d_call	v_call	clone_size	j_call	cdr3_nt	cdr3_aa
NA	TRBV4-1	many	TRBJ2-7	TGCGCCAGCAGCACACCCGGAAACAGGGACTACGAGCAGTACTTC	CASSTPGNRDYEQYF
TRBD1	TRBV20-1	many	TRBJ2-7	TGCAGTGCTCAGACAGGGTACGAGCAGTACTTC	CSAQTGYEQYF
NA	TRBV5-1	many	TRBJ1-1	TGCGCCAGCAGCTTGATAGGGAGCACTGAAGCTTTCTTT	CASSLIGSTEAFF
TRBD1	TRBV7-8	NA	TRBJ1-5	TGTGCCAGCAGCCCTGACAGGGCCCAAAATCAGCCCCAGCATTTT	CASSPDRAQNQPQHF
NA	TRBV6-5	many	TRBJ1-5	TGTGCCAGCAGCCCCGTTCGGTACCAGCCCCAGCATTTT	CASSPVRYQPQHF
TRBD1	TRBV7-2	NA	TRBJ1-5	TGTGCCAGCAGCCCTAGACCGGGACAGGGGACTCAGCCCCAGCATTTT	CASSPRPGQGTQPQHF
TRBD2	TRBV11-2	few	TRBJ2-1	TGTGCCAGCAGCTTAGGAGAGGGCGGGAGGCAGTTCTTC	CASSLGEGGRQFF
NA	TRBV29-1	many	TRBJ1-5	TGCAGCGTTGGGGACATTAGCAATCAGCCCCAGCATTTT	CSVGDISNQPQHF
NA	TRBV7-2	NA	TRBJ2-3	TGTGCCAGCAGGTTGACTCGCACAGATACGCAGTATTTT	CASRLTRTDTQYF
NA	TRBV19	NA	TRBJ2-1	TGTGCCAGTAGTACACGGGACCTGGGCAATGAGCAGTTCTTC	CASSTRDLGNEQFF
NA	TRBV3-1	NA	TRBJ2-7	TGTGCCAGCAGCCCCGGGTTAGCGGCTTCCTACGAGCAGTACTTC	CASSPGLAASYEQYF
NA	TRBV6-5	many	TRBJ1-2	TGTGCCAGCAGTTACGCCTACGGGGGTGGTGACTATGGCTACACCTTC	CASSYAYGGGDYGYTF
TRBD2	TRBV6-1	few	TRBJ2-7	TGTGCCAGCAGTGAACGGGTAGCGGGAGGGTCTTTGGAGCAGTACTTC	CASSERVAGGSLEQYF
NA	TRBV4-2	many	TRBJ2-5	TGTGCCAGCAGCCAAGGGGTTCGAGCTAGCGTTAAAGAGACCCAGTACTTC	CASSQGVRASVKETQYF
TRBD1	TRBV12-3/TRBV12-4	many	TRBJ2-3	TGTGCCAGCAGTTCATTCTTTTTGAGGACAGGGAGTACAGATACGCAGTATTTT	CASSSFFLRTGSTDTQYF
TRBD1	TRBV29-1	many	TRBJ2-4	TGCAGCGTTGAAGGGACAGGGAGGGCCAAAAACATTCAGTACTTC	CSVEGTGRAKNIQYF
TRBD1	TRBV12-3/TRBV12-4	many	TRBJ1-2	TGTGCCAGCAGCGGGACAGTCAATCACCCCTACTATGGCTACACCTTC	CASSGTVNHPYYGYTF
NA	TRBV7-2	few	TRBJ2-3	TGTGCCAGCAGCAATCGCCCTAGGTCTACGCAGTATTTT	CASSNRPRSTQYF
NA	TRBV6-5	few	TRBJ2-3	TGTGCCAGCAGTTACTGGGAGGGCACAGATACGCAGTATTTT	CASSYWEGTDTQYF
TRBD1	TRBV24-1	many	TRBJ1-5	TGTGCCACCGAGACAGGGAACGGTCAGCCCCAGCATTTT	CATETGNGQPQHF